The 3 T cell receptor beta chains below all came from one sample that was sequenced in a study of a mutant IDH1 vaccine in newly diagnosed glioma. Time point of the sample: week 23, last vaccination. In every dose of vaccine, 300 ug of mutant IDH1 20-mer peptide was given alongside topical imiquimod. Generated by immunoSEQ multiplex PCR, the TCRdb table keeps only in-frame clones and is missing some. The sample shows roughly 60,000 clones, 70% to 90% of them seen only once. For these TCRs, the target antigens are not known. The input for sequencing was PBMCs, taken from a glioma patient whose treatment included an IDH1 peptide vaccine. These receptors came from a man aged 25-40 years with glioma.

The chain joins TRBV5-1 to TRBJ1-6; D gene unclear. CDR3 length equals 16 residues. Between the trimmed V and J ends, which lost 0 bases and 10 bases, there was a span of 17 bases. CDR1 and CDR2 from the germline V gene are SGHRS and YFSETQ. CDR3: CASSLADGFARSPLHF. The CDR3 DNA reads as TGCGCCAGCAGCTTGGCCGACGGTTTTGCGAGGTCACCCCTCCACTTT.

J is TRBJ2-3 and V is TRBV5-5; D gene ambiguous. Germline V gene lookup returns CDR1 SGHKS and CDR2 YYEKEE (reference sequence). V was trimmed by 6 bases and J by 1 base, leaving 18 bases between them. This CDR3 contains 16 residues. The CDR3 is CASTPSGRFRTDTQYF. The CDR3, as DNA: TGTGCCAGCACCCCGAGTGGCAGGTTCCGCACAGATACGCAGTATTTT.

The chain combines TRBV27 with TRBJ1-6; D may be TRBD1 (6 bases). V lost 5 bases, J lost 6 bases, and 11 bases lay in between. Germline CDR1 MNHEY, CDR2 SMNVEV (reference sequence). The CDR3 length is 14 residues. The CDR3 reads CASSQGFGNSPLHF. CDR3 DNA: TGTGCCAGCAGTCAGGGGTTTGGTAATTCACCCCTCCACTTT.